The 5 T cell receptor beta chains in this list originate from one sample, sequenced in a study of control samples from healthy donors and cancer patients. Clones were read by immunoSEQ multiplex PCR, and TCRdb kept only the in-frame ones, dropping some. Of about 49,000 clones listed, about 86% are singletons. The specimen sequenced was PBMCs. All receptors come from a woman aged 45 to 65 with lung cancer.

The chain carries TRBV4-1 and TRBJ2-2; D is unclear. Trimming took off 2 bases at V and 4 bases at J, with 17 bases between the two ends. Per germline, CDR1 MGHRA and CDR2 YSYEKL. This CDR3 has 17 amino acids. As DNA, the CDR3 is TGCGCCAGCAGCCAACCTAGGGCGTGGGTTGGCACCGGGGAGCTGTTTTTT. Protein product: CASSQPRAWVGTGELFF.

CDR3 bases: TGTGCCAGTAGCAGCACAGGGTTAGGCAATCAGCCCCAGCATTTT. This sequence encodes CASSSTGLGNQPQHF. V and J are TRBV19 and TRBJ1-5; TRBD1 might be the D (6 bases). The length of the CDR3 is 15 residues. Germline V gives CDR1 LNHDA, CDR2 SQIVND (reference sequence). V was cut by 6 bases and J by 2 bases, with 14 bases left in between. Based on the CDR3 plus reference TRBV19 and TRBJ1-5, the full variable domain is DGGITQSPKYLFRKEGQNVTLSCEQNLNHDAMYWYRQDPGQGLRLIYYSQIVNDFQKGDIAEGYSVSREKKESFPLTVTSAQKNPTAFYLCASSSTGLGNQPQHFGDGTRLSIL.

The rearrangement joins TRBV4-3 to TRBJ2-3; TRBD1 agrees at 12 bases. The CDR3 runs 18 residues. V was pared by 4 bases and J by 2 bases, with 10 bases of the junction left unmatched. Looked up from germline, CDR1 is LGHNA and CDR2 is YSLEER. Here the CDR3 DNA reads TGCGCCAGCAGCCTCCTACCTTGGGACAGGGGGCTCACAGATACGCAGTATTTT. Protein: CASSLLPWDRGLTDTQYF.

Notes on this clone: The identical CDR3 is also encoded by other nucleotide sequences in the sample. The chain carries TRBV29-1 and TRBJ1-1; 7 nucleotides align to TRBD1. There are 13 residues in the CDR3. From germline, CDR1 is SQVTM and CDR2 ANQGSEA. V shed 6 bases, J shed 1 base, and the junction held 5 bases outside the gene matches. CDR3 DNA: TGCAGCGTCCGACAGGGCGGGAACACTGAAGCTTTCTTT. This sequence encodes CSVRQGGNTEAFF.

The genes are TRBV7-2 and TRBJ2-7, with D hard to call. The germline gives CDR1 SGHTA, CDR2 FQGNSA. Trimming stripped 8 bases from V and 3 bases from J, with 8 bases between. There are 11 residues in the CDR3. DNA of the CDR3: TGTGCCAGCGGTCAGAACTACGAGCAGTACTTC. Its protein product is CASGQNYEQYF.